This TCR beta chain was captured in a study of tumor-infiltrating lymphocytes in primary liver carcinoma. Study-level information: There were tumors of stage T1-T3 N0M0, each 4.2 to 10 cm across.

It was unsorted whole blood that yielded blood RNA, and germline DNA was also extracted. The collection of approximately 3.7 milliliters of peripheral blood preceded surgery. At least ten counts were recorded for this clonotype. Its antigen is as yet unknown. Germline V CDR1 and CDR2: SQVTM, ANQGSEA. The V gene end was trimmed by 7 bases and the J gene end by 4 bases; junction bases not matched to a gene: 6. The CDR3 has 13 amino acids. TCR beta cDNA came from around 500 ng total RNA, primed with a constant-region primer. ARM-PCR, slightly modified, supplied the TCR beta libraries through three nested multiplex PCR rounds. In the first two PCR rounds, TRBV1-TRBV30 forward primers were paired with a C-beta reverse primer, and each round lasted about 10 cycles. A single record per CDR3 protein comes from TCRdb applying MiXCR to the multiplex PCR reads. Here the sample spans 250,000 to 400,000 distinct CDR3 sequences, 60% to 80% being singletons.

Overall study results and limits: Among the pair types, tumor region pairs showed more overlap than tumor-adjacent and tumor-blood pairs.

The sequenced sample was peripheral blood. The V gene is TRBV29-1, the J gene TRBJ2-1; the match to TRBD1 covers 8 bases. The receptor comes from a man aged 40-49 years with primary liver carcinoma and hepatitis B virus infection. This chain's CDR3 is CSAGTGLYNEQFF. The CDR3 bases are TGCAGCGCCGGGACAGGACTATACAATGAGCAGTTCTTC.